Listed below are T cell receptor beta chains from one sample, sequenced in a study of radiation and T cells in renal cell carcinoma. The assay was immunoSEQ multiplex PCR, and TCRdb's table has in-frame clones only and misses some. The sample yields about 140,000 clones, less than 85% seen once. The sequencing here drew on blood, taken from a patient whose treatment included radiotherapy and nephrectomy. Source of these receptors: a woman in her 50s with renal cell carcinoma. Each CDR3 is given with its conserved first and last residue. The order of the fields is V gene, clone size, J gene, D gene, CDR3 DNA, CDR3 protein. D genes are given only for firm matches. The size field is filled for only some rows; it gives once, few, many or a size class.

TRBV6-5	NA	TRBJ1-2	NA	TGTGCCAGCACCAGAGGGGGGAACTATGGCTACACCTTC	CASTRGGNYGYTF
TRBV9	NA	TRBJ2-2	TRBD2	TGTGCCAGCAGCGCCCCTGCGGGGGGGGGTACCGGGGAGCTGTTTTTT	CASSAPAGGGTGELFF
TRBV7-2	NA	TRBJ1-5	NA	TGTGCCAGCAGCCGTATAGAGACGAACCCGCCCCAGCATTTT	CASSRIETNPPQHF
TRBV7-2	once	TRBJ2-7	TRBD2	TGTGCCAGCAGCTTCGTATTGGGCCTAGCGGGAGCCGAGCAGTACTTC	CASSFVLGLAGAEQYF
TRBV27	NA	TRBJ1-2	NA	TGTGCCAGCAGTTTTAGCTACAGGGAATATGGCTACACCTTC	CASSFSYREYGYTF
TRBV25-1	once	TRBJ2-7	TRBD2	TGTGCCAGCCGAAGGGCGGGGGGGCCTTACGAGCAGTACTTC	CASRRAGGPYEQYF
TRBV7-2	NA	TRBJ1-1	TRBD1	TGTGCCAGCAAACGTCCCGCCGGGACAGGGGAGAACACTGAAGCTTTCTTT	CASKRPAGTGENTEAFF
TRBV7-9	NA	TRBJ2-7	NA	TGTGCCAGCAGCTTAGCCGGAGCCTACGAGCAGTACTTC	CASSLAGAYEQYF
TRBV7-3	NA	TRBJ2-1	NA	TGTGCCAGCAGCTTAATGATCCCCAATGAGCAGTTCTTC	CASSLMIPNEQFF
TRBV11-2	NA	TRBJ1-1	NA	TGTGCCAGCAGCCCCCACGGTACTGAAGCTTTCTTT	CASSPHGTEAFF
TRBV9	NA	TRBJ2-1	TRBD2	TGTGCCAGCAGCGCCGGGGGACTAGCGGGGGTCGGTGAGCAGTTCTTC	CASSAGGLAGVGEQFF
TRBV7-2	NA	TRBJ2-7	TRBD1	TGTGCCAGCAGTATTACAGGGGGATACGAGCAGTACTTC	CASSITGGYEQYF
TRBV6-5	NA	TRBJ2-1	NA	TGTGCCAGCAGTTATCTCAGAGTGGGCAATGAGCAGTTCTTC	CASSYLRVGNEQFF
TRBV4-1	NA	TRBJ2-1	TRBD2	TGCGCCAGCAGCCAAGAAGAGACTAGCATCTACAATGAGCAGTTCTTC	CASSQEETSIYNEQFF
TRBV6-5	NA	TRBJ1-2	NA	TGTGCCAGCAGTTACTCGACCGGGTTTGGCTATGGCTACACCTTC	CASSYSTGFGYGYTF
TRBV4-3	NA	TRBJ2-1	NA	TGCGCCAGCAGCCAGAGCGGGTCCTCCTACAATGAGCAGTTCTTC	CASSQSGSSYNEQFF
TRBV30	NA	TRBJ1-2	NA	TGTGCCTGGAGGTGGAAGGGTGGCTATGGCTACACCTTC	CAWRWKGGYGYTF
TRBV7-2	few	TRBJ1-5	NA	TGTGCCAGCAGCCCAGGGGGCAATCAGCCCCAGCATTTT	CASSPGGNQPQHF
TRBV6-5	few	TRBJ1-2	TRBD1	TGTGCCAGCAGTTACTCGTCAGGGGGCGGCTACACCTTC	CASSYSSGGGYTF
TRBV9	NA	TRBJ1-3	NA	TGTGCCAGCAGCGTATCGGTCGGGAGCTCTGGAAACACCATATATTTT	CASSVSVGSSGNTIYF
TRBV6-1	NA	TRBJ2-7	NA	TGTGCCAGCAGCTTCTCGCCCTCCGCCTACGAGCAGTACTTC	CASSFSPSAYEQYF
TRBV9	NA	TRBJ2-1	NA	TGTGCCAGCAGCACGTCGCCTAGTAATGAGCAGTTCTTC	CASSTSPSNEQFF
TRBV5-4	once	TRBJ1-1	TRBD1	TGTGCCAGCAGCTTTAACAGGGGTTGGACTGAAGCTTTCTTT	CASSFNRGWTEAFF
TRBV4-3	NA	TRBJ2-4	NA	TGCGCCAGCAGCCAGGGAACTTGGACCAAAAACATTCAGTACTTC	CASSQGTWTKNIQYF
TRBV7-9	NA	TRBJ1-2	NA	TGTGCCAGCAGCCTGGACAGAGATGGCTACACCTTC	CASSLDRDGYTF
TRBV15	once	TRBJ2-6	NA	TGTGCCACCAGCAGAGAACTTGCTGGGGCCAACGTCCTGACTTTC	CATSRELAGANVLTF
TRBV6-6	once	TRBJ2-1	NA	TGTGCCACCGTGGAACCCGGGAGCTCCTACAATGAGCAGTTCTTC	CATVEPGSSYNEQFF
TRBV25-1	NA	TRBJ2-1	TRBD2	TGTGCCAGCAGTGCGGGACTAGCCCGTGGTGAGCAGTTCTTC	CASSAGLARGEQFF
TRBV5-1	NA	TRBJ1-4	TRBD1	TGCGCCAGCAGCTCCGGAGGGGGACAGGCCATAGGTGAAAAACTGTTTTTT	CASSSGGGQAIGEKLFF
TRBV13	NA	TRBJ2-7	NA	TGTGCCAGCAGCAGGACCGCTTCCTACGAGCAGTACTTC	CASSRTASYEQYF
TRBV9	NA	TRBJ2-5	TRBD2	TGTGCCAGCAGTTTAGAACTAGCGGGAGGCCAAGAGACCCAGTACTTC	CASSLELAGGQETQYF
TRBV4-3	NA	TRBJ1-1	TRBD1	TGCGCCAGCAGCCCCGGACAGGGGAAGGGGAGGACTGAAGCTTTCTTT	CASSPGQGKGRTEAFF
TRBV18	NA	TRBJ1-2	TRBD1	TGTGCCAGCTCAGGGACAGCGGCTGGGTCCCTTAACTATGGCTACACCTTC	CASSGTAAGSLNYGYTF
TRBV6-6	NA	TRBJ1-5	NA	TGTGCCAGCAGTTACAATAGCAATCAGCCCCAGCATTTT	CASSYNSNQPQHF
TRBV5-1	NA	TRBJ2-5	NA	TGCGCCAGCAGCTTGATTATATCGACAGGACAAGAGACCCAGTACTTC	CASSLIISTGQETQYF
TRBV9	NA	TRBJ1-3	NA	TGTGCCAGCAGACCACAGACAAGCTCTGGAAACACCATATATTTT	CASRPQTSSGNTIYF
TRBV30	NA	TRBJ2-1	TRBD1	TGTGCCTGGCATCGGGACAGGGCCACCTACAATGAGCAGTTCTTC	CAWHRDRATYNEQFF
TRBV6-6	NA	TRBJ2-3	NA	TGTGCCAGCAGTTGGGACGGCACAGATACGCAGTATTTT	CASSWDGTDTQYF
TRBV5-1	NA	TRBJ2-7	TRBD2	TGCGCCAGCAGCCAAGATATAGCGGGAGGGCCTGGTTACGAGCAGTACTTC	CASSQDIAGGPGYEQYF
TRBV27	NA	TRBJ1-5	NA	TGTGCCAGCAGTCGGAATGGGGGAAGCAATCAGCCCCAGCATTTT	CASSRNGGSNQPQHF
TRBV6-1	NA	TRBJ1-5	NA	TGTGCCAGCAGTGAAAGGGATTGGGGTCAGCCCCAGCATTTT	CASSERDWGQPQHF
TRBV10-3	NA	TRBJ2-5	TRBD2	TGTGCCACGAGGACTAGCGGGGGTACGGAGACCCAGTACTTC	CATRTSGGTETQYF
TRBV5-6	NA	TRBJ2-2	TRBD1	TGTGCCAGCAGTTCCGGGACAGGGAGCCCCGGGGAGCTGTTTTTT	CASSSGTGSPGELFF
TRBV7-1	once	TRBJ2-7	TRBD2	TGTGCCAGCAGCTCGGAGGGACTAGGATACGAGCAGTACTTC	CASSSEGLGYEQYF
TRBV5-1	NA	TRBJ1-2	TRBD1	TGCGCCAGCAGCTTGGAAGGGACAGGGAGTTTGCGCTACACCTTC	CASSLEGTGSLRYTF
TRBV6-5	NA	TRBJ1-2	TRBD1	TGTGCCAGCAGTTACGGTACTCGGACAGGGGGCGATGGCTACACCTTC	CASSYGTRTGGDGYTF
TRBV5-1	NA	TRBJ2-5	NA	TGCGCCAGCAGCTTGGCCAGTGCGGAAGCAGAGACCCAGTACTTC	CASSLASAEAETQYF
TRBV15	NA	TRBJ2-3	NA	TGTGCCACCAGCAGAGTGGCCGGGGCCGGCACAGATACGCAGTATTTT	CATSRVAGAGTDTQYF
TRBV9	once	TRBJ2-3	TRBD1	TGTGCCAGCAGCGTCTCCCCCTCGACAGGGATCCTCACAGATACGCAGTATTTT	CASSVSPSTGILTDTQYF
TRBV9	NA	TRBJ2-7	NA	TGTGCCAGCAGCGCCCAGGGTAGCGAGCAGTACTTC	CASSAQGSEQYF
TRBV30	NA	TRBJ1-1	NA	TGTGCCTGGAGTGAAAGGAACACTGAAGCTTTCTTT	CAWSERNTEAFF
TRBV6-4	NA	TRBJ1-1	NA	TGTGCCAGCAGTTGGACAGCAAACGAGCCCGCTTTCTTT	CASSWTANEPAFF
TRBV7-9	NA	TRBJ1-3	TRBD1	TGTGCCAGCAGCCGCTCCGGACAGGCTGGAAACACCATATATTTT	CASSRSGQAGNTIYF
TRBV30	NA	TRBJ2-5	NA	TGTGCCTGGAGTGAGGGTCCCCCAGAGACCCAGTACTTC	CAWSEGPPETQYF
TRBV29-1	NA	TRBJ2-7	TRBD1	TGCAGCGTTGGCCCCGGGGACAGGGGCTCGTACGAGCAGTACTTC	CSVGPGDRGSYEQYF